The source of this T cell receptor (beta chain) is a study of lymphopenia after photon versus proton radiotherapy. Findings of the study overall: A bigger post-nadir fall in TCR diversity correlated inversely with survival time in deceased patients. Relative stability marked proton patients; photon patients lost diversity and naive cells.

The repertoire was sequenced with immunoSEQ multiplex PCR; TCRdb's copy has only in-frame clones and lacks some. The sample lists 70,000 or so clones, 85% to 95% occurring once. V lost 2 bases and J lost 9; bases outside the gene matches: 3. CDR1 and CDR2 from the germline V gene are SGHTA and FQGTGA. The CDR3 contains 13 residues. Concerning this clone itself: Its target is not known.

The sequences come from peripheral blood, collected from a patient treated with photon-based radiotherapy. The chain has TRBV7-3 and TRBJ1-2, with TRBD1 identical over 10 bases. The clonotype comes from a woman in her thirties or forties with cholangiocarcinoma. The CDR3 spells CASSLGQGDRYTF. As DNA, the CDR3 is TGTGCCAGCAGCTTAGGACAGGGGGATCGCTACACCTTC.